These 29 T cell receptor beta chains were all obtained from the same sample, sequenced in a study of PD-1 blockade in classical Hodgkin lymphoma. Time point indicated: cycle 4 day 1 (C4D1), after six to seven weeks of nivolumab. Every single patient, without exception, relapsed after autologous stem cell transplantation, and brentuximab vedotin exposure varied. Repertoires were generated with immunoSEQ multiplex PCR, while TCRdb's copy carries only in-frame clones and drops some. In the table there are tens of thousands of clones, about nine tenths of which are singletons. The sequencing here drew on peripheral blood mononuclear cells (PBMCs), taken before the fourth cycle of nivolumab. Receptor source: a human donor with classical Hodgkin lymphoma.

The V gene is TRBV18, the J gene TRBJ2-7, with 7 bases matching TRBD1. V shed 6 bases, J shed 0 bases, and the junction held 8 bases outside the gene matches. Germline CDR1 and CDR2: KGHSH and LQKENI. The CDR3 runs to 15 residues. The CDR3 nucleotides read TGTGCCAGCTCCCCGACAGGGATGGGCTCCTACGAGCAGTACTTC. Translation: CASSPTGMGSYEQYF.

This sequence joins TRBV7-2 and TRBJ2-1; D gene unclear. This CDR3 comprises 15 residues. Germline CDR1 and CDR2: SGHTA and FQGNSA. The ends were cut back, 4 bases at V and 0 bases at J, with 10 bases in the middle. Here the CDR3 DNA reads TGTGCCAGCAGCTCGCAAGGTAGCTCCTACAATGAGCAGTTCTTC. Its translation is CASSSQGSSYNEQFF. Full variable domain (rest looked up from reference TRBV7-2 and TRBJ2-1): GAGVSQSPSNKVTEKGKDVELRCDPISGHTALYWYRQSLGQGLEFLIYFQGNSAPDKSGLPSDRFSAERTGGSVSTLTIQRTQQEDSAVYLCASSSQGSSYNEQFFGPGTRLTVL.

To note about this clone: Other DNA sequences from this sample encode an identical CDR3 as well. The chain has TRBV5-1 and TRBJ2-7; no clear D gene. Germline V CDR1 and CDR2: SGHRS, YFSETQ. CDR3 size: 14 residues. The ends were cut back, 0 bases at V and 0 bases at J, with 7 bases in the middle. The CDR3 here is CASSLEGRSYEQYF. CDR3 nucleotides: TGCGCCAGCAGCTTGGAGGGTCGCTCCTACGAGCAGTACTTC.

This rearrangement joins TRBV19 to TRBJ2-1; D may be TRBD2 (5 bases). V lost 3 bases to trimming and J lost 2 bases, with 17 bases between them. The germline V gene encodes CDR1 LNHDA and CDR2 SQIVND (reference sequence). The CDR3 runs to 17 residues. The CDR3 region has the DNA TGTGCCAGTAGTATTAATGTCGGGCTAGCCCCCTACAATGAGCAGTTCTTC. This sequence encodes CASSINVGLAPYNEQFF.

The rearrangement joins TRBV14 to TRBJ2-7, with 7 bases aligning to TRBD1. CDR3 length: 17 residues. The V gene's germline CDR1 is SGHDN and CDR2 FVKESK. After removal of 2 bases from V and 1 base from J, the junction contained 11 bases not matched to a gene. The CDR3 spells CASSQWSTPGGSYEQYF. CDR3 bases: TGTGCCAGCAGCCAATGGTCGACCCCAGGGGGTTCCTACGAGCAGTACTTC.

This chain uses TRBV2 with TRBJ1-6, with 9 bases that match TRBD1. The CDR3 extends over 15 amino acids. J gave up 10 bases and V 6 bases, and 10 bases lay outside the gene matches. CDR1 SNHLY and CDR2 FYNNEI come from the germline V gene. The CDR3 loop reads CASRENRGPGSPLHF. In nucleotides, the CDR3 is TGTGCCAGCAGGGAAAACAGGGGGCCAGGATCACCCCTCCACTTT.

V gene TRBV27 combines with J gene TRBJ1-2; 9 bases fit TRBD1. V lost 5 bases and J lost 4; bases outside the gene matches: 8. CDR1 is MNHEY, CDR2 SMNVEV, per germline (reference sequence). This CDR3 comprises 15 residues. The CDR3 sequence: CASSRTPDRGYGYTF. Here the CDR3 DNA reads TGTGCCAGCAGTCGAACCCCGGACAGGGGCTATGGCTACACCTTC.

This chain links TRBV6-1 with TRBJ2-1; D unresolved. This CDR3 is 12 amino acids long. Germline V CDR1 and CDR2: MNHNS, SASEGT. V was cut by 5 bases and J by 8 bases, with 10 bases left in between. Here the CDR3 DNA reads TGTGCCAGCAGTCACCACTTTGATGAGCAGTTCTTC. This encodes CASSHHFDEQFF.

This chain uses TRBV28 with TRBJ1-1; 10 nucleotides agree with TRBD1. CDR1 is MDHEN and CDR2 is SYDVKM in the germline V gene. This CDR3 contains 14 residues. V lost 3 bases to trimming and J lost 6 bases; unmatched junction nucleotides: 4. CDR3 region: CASSLADRGAEAFF. CDR3 sequence (DNA): TGTGCCAGCAGTTTGGCGGACAGGGGGGCTGAAGCTTTCTTT.

The chain employs TRBV7-8 and TRBJ1-1; unclear D gene. The CDR3 totals 14 residues. CDR1 is SGHVS, CDR2 FQNEAQ, per germline. V gave up 0 bases and J gave up 1 base, with 6 bases separating them. The DNA for the CDR3 is TGTGCCAGCAGCTTAGCGGGTGGGAACACTGAAGCTTTCTTT. Translation gives CASSLAGGNTEAFF.

The rearrangement uses TRBV18 and TRBJ1-2; the D is unclear. Germline V gene data show CDR1 as KGHSH and CDR2 as LQKENI. V gave up 0 bases and J gave up 4 bases, with 9 bases separating them. This CDR3 is 14 amino acids long. As DNA, the CDR3 is TGTGCCAGCTCACCACCGAGGTCAGGCTATGGCTACACCTTC. Translated: CASSPPRSGYGYTF.

J is TRBJ2-7 and V is TRBV29-1; maybe TRBD2 (6 bases). Germline V gene lookup returns CDR1 SQVTM and CDR2 ANQGSEA. With 2 bases removed from V and 0 bases from J, the gap between germline ends came to 11 bases. CDR3 length: 14 residues. The CDR3 DNA sequence: TGCAGCGTTGAAAGGCAGGGAGGCTCCTACGAGCAGTACTTC. Protein: CSVERQGGSYEQYF.

This chain uses TRBV2 with TRBJ2-5; D uncertain. Germline lookup yields CDR1 SNHLY and CDR2 FYNNEI. V was cut by 9 bases and J by 5 bases, with 10 bases left in between. The CDR3 totals 11 residues. Here the CDR3 reads CASETPETQYF. DNA of the CDR3: TGTGCCAGTGAGACTCCCGAGACCCAGTACTTC.

The chain combines TRBV20-1 with TRBJ1-2; D unclear. The germline V gene has CDR1 DFQATT and CDR2 SNEGSKA (reference sequence). The CDR3 runs 9 residues. The germline V and J ends were trimmed by 8 bases and 6 bases, with 7 bases remaining between them. The DNA of the CDR3 is TGCAGTTTTCGGAATGGCTACACCTTC. It specifies CSFRNGYTF.

The chain carries TRBV30 and TRBJ2-7; 8 bases match TRBD1. This CDR3 comprises 13 residues. CDR1 and CDR2 (germline): GTSNPN, SVGIG (reference sequence). The trim removed 2 bases at V and 6 bases at J, leaving 6 bases unmatched. CDR3 DNA sequence: TGTGCCTGGAGTTTAACAGGGGGACTCGAGCAGTACTTC. Translation: CAWSLTGGLEQYF.

This chain connects TRBV5-1 to TRBJ2-2, with D perhaps TRBD1 or TRBD2 (6 bases each). The CDR3 loop spans 18 amino acids. The V end was cut by 0 bases, the J end by 5 bases, with 20 bases between. Germline assignment: CDR1 SGHRS and CDR2 YFSETQ. The CDR3 bases are TGCGCCAGCAGCTTGGCACTGGGGGGCCGGTTAGGAACCGGGGAGCTGTTTTTT. Its protein product is CASSLALGGRLGTGELFF.

This chain uses TRBV27 with TRBJ2-5; TRBD1 might be the D (6 bases). The germline V and J ends were trimmed by 6 bases and 0 bases, with 8 bases remaining between them. The CDR3 contains 13 residues. Germline values: CDR1 MNHEY, CDR2 SMNVEV (reference sequence). The CDR3 here is CASRGAYQETQYF. The CDR3 nucleotides are TGTGCCAGCAGGGGGGCGTACCAAGAGACCCAGTACTTC.

This clone was detected only once. The rearrangement uses TRBV7-2 and TRBJ1-1; the match to TRBD1 covers 8 bases. The junction had 9 bases not matched to a gene; V was cut back by 5 bases and J by 1 base. Germline-derived CDR1 and CDR2 are SGHTA and FQGNSA. The CDR3 length is 16 residues. The DNA for the CDR3 is TGTGCCAGCAGCCCTCGGACAGGGAGGGGGAACACTGAAGCTTTCTTT. Protein sequence: CASSPRTGRGNTEAFF.

This rearrangement joins TRBV18 to TRBJ2-7; TRBD1 matches at 7 bases. The germline V gene has CDR1 KGHSH and CDR2 LQKENI. The CDR3 has 16 amino acids. With 6 bases clipped from V and 5 bases from J, the junction kept 16 bases outside the gene matches. The CDR3, as DNA: TGTGCCAGCTCGCTAGCCAACGGACAGGTATGGAACGAGCAGTACTTC. Translated: CASSLANGQVWNEQYF.

CDR3 bases: TGTGCCAGCAGCCGCGTTACCGGGACAGGGGGCTCTGGGGCCAACGTCCTGACTTTC. Its translation is CASSRVTGTGGSGANVLTF. The chain links TRBV27 to TRBJ2-6, with TRBD1 identical over 11 bases. The CDR3 extends over 19 amino acids. The trim removed 6 bases at V and 0 bases at J, leaving 10 bases unmatched. Looked up from germline, CDR1 is MNHEY and CDR2 is SMNVEV (reference sequence).

This clone was counted once. The chain carries TRBV27 and TRBJ2-5; D tentatively reads TRBD1 or TRBD2 (7 bases each). The J call may be mistaken, given a closer DNA end match to TRBJ2-7. Germline V gene sequence: CDR1 MNHEY, CDR2 SMNVEV (reference sequence). The CDR3 runs to 16 residues. CDR3 sequence (DNA): TGTGCCAGCAGTAGCTATGGGAGGGGGCTGGTCTACGAGCAGTACTTC. This encodes CASSSYGRGLVYEQYF.

The gene calls are TRBV27 and TRBJ2-7, with 10 bases that match TRBD1. V trimming: 1 base; J trimming: 2 bases; junction bases outside the gene matches: 2. The CDR3 totals 15 residues. Germline assignment: CDR1 MNHEY and CDR2 SMNVEV (reference sequence). In DNA, the CDR3 is TGTGCCAGCAGTTTATTAGGGACAGGGGCCTACGAGCAGTACTTC. Translated, it gives CASSLLGTGAYEQYF.

V and J are TRBV29-1 and TRBJ2-1, with no clear D. Per germline, CDR1 SQVTM and CDR2 ANQGSEA. V dropped 2 bases and J dropped 0 bases, with 8 bases sitting between them. This CDR3 contains 14 residues. The chain's CDR3 is CSVERHPSYNEQFF. CDR3 nucleotide sequence: TGCAGCGTTGAACGGCATCCCTCCTACAATGAGCAGTTCTTC.

The chain carries TRBV5-4 and TRBJ1-1; TRBD1 is a possible D gene (6 bases). The CDR3 is 13 amino acids. Trimming left V 2 bases short and J 6 bases short, with 11 bases between. The germline CDR1 and CDR2 sequences are SGHNT and YYREEE (reference sequence). The CDR3 DNA sequence: TGTGCCAGCAGCTTTGACTACAGGGCTGAAGCTTTCTTT. Translated: CASSFDYRAEAFF.

The chain is built from TRBV30 and TRBJ2-4, with D possibly being TRBD1 (5 bases). Trimming took off 2 bases at V and 0 bases at J, with 14 bases between the two ends. This CDR3 contains 16 residues. CDR1 is GTSNPN, CDR2 SVGIG, per germline (reference sequence). The CDR3 protein is CAWSWGGLIAKNIQYF. The CDR3 DNA reads as TGTGCCTGGAGTTGGGGCGGCCTTATAGCCAAAAACATTCAGTACTTC.

V is TRBV11-3 and J is TRBJ2-7; no clear D gene. Germline lookup yields CDR1 SGHNT and CDR2 YENEEA. Deletions cut 2 bases from V and 5 bases from J, with 13 bases between. The CDR3 has 14 residues. The CDR3 reads CASSLMGSVDEQYF. CDR3 nucleotides: TGTGCCAGCAGCTTAATGGGCTCTGTGGACGAGCAGTACTTC.

The genes are TRBV7-9 and TRBJ2-1; 12 bases are shared with TRBD1. Germline V gene sequence: CDR1 SEHNR, CDR2 FQNEAQ (reference sequence). Losses at the gene ends were 5 bases for V and 10 bases for J; bases not matched to a gene: 6. This CDR3 has 14 residues. CDR3 amino acids: CASSAGTGGNEQFF. The DNA for the CDR3 is TGTGCCAGCAGCGCCGGGACAGGGGGCAACGAGCAGTTCTTC.

The chain recombines TRBV5-1 with TRBJ2-1; 9 bases map to TRBD1. V was pared by 4 bases and J by 3 bases, with 11 bases of the junction left unmatched. Germline V gives CDR1 SGHRS, CDR2 YFSETQ. The CDR3 is made up of 17 amino acids. The CDR3 nucleotides read TGCGCCAGCAGCCCTATAAAGGGACAGGGTCTCTACAATGAGCAGTTCTTC. This sequence encodes CASSPIKGQGLYNEQFF.

The chain combines TRBV11-1 with TRBJ2-1; TRBD2 matches 8 bases. The CDR3 sequence is 17 residues long. J gave up 0 bases and V 3 bases, and 7 bases lay outside the gene matches. Germline assignment: CDR1 SGHAT and CDR2 FQDESV (reference sequence). CDR3 coding DNA: TGTGCCAGCAGCTTTCTGAGCGGGGGAGACTCCTACAATGAGCAGTTCTTC. This gives the protein CASSFLSGGDSYNEQFF.